These 14 T cell receptor beta chains were all obtained from the same sample, sequenced in a study of control samples from healthy donors and cancer patients. The data were produced by immunoSEQ multiplex PCR, yet TCRdb's version contains in-frame clones alone and is incomplete. The listing records roughly 190,000 clones. The specimen sequenced was blood. The receptors stem from a woman aged 25 to 39 in good health.

The chain recombines TRBV5-1 with TRBJ2-2; D unclear. V was clipped by 3 bases and J by 7 bases, with 10 bases between them. Looked up from germline, CDR1 is SGHRS and CDR2 is YFSETQ. The CDR3 covers 13 residues. CDR3 bases: TGCGCCAGCAGCTCACAGCTCGGCGGGGAGCTGTTTTTT. This gives the protein CASSSQLGGELFF.

The genes are TRBV5-1 and TRBJ1-4; tentatively, D is TRBD1 (5 bases). Germline CDR1 and CDR2: SGHRS and YFSETQ. The CDR3 spans 14 residues. Trimming removed 1 base from V and 8 bases from J, with 12 bases in between. CDR3 DNA: TGCGCCAGCAGCTTGAGGGGACGGAACGAAAAACTGTTTTTT. Protein sequence: CASSLRGRNEKLFF.

The V gene is TRBV4-1, the J gene TRBJ2-7, with 8 bases fitting TRBD1. Germline assignment: CDR1 MGHRA and CDR2 YSYEKL. Trimming cost V 1 base and J 0 bases; bases outside gene matches: 5. This CDR3 has 16 residues. As DNA, the CDR3 is TGCGCCAGCAGCCAAGCCCCGGGACAGGACTCCTACGAGCAGTACTTC. It encodes CASSQAPGQDSYEQYF.

The chain combines TRBV28 with TRBJ1-1; no firm D call. CDR3 length: 11 amino acids. Germline CDR1 MDHEN, CDR2 SYDVKM. Trimming took 4 bases from V and 8 from J, leaving 8 bases between them. CDR3 protein: CASSSPREAFF. The CDR3 bases are TGTGCCAGCAGTTCCCCCAGGGAAGCTTTCTTT.

This chain joins TRBV4-1 and TRBJ2-7; 10 bases are shared with TRBD1. The trim removed 5 bases at V and 0 bases at J, leaving 13 bases unmatched. Germline V gene sequence: CDR1 MGHRA, CDR2 YSYEKL. This CDR3 region has 18 residues. CDR3 in DNA: TGCGCCAGCAGCGCGCCCGCCGGGACAGGGGTTAGCTCCTACGAGCAGTACTTC. Residues: CASSAPAGTGVSSYEQYF.

V usage is TRBV19 and J usage is TRBJ1-4; D remains ambiguous. Trimming removed 4 bases at V and 0 bases at J, with 12 bases between. Germline V lookup: CDR1 LNHDA, CDR2 SQIVND (reference sequence). The CDR3 is 16 residues long. CDR3 loop: CASSRGGFATNEKLFF. The CDR3 nucleotides read TGTGCCAGTAGTAGGGGAGGTTTTGCAACTAATGAAAAACTGTTTTTT.

The V call is TRBV2, the J call TRBJ1-2; unclear D gene. The CDR3 runs 13 residues. Looked up from germline, CDR1 is SNHLY and CDR2 is FYNNEI. V lost 4 bases to trimming and J lost 8 bases, with 14 bases between them. The CDR3 protein is CASSVGGSGGYTF. The CDR3 DNA is TGTGCCAGCAGTGTAGGAGGAAGTGGCGGCTACACCTTC.

The chain carries TRBV3-1 (or the pseudogene TRBV3-2) and TRBJ1-2, with unresolved D. V gave up 4 bases and J gave up 8 bases, with 20 bases separating them. The CDR3 is 15 amino acids. Germline values: CDR1 LGHDT, CDR2 YNNKEL (reference sequence). In nucleotides, the CDR3 is TGTGCCAGCAGCCCCTCTAAATCTTTACTCGTAGGCTACACCTTC. It specifies CASSPSKSLLVGYTF.

The chain links TRBV28 to TRBJ1-1; 9 bases are shared with TRBD1. Germline CDR1 is MDHEN and CDR2 is SYDVKM. Unmatched junction bases numbered 5, after V lost 4 bases and J lost 5 bases. CDR3 size: 14 residues. The CDR3 loop is CASSSGQGHTEAFF. The CDR3 nucleotides are TGTGCCAGCAGTTCGGGACAGGGACATACTGAAGCTTTCTTT.

The chain employs TRBV7-3 and TRBJ2-5; TRBD2 aligns across 12 bases. Germline V gives CDR1 SGHTA, CDR2 FQGTGA. Trimming at V came to 3 bases and at J to 5 bases, leaving 10 bases not matched to a gene. CDR3 length equals 17 residues. The CDR3 bases are TGTGCCAGCAGCTTGAGGGCTAGCGGGGGGGCCCAGGAGACCCAGTACTTC. As protein: CASSLRASGGAQETQYF.

This chain links TRBV6-5 with TRBJ1-4, with D possibly TRBD1 on 5 matching bases. Trimming took 6 bases from V and 2 from J, leaving 10 bases between them. The CDR3 contains 14 residues. Germline-derived CDR1 and CDR2 are MNHEY and SVGAGI. The CDR3: CASRPRDTNEKLFF. Here the CDR3 DNA reads TGTGCCAGCAGACCCCGGGACACTAATGAAAAACTGTTTTTT.

The chain combines TRBV28 with TRBJ1-2, with 7 bases that match TRBD1. Germline CDR1 is MDHEN and CDR2 is SYDVKM. Germline trimming cut 10 bases from V and 5 bases from J; bases unmatched to any gene: 13. CDR3 size: 14 residues. The CDR3 spells CATRTGLLGYGYTF. In DNA form, the CDR3 reads TGTGCCACGCGGACAGGCCTTCTGGGGTATGGCTACACCTTC.

CDR3 residues: CASSPGGNYGYTF. CDR3 in DNA: TGTGCCAGCAGTCCAGGGGGGAACTATGGCTACACCTTC. V usage is TRBV6-2 or TRBV6-3 and J usage is TRBJ1-2, with 7 bases aligning to TRBD1. This CDR3 is built from 13 residues. Trimming at V came to 5 bases and at J to 2 bases, leaving 2 bases not matched to a gene. Germline CDR1 is MNHEY and CDR2 is SVGEGT.

The J gene is TRBJ2-1, the V gene TRBV5-1, with 9 positions matching TRBD2. CDR1 and CDR2 (germline): SGHRS, YFSETQ. There are 14 residues in the CDR3. V was clipped by 3 bases and J by 5 bases; unmatched bases: 3. The CDR3 DNA reads as TGCGCCAGCAGCTCTAGCGGGGTACACAATGAGCAGTTCTTC. Protein sequence: CASSSSGVHNEQFF. Full variable domain (rest looked up from reference TRBV5-1 and TRBJ2-1): KAGVTQTPRYLIKTRGQQVTLSCSPISGHRSVSWYQQTPGQGLQFLFEYFSETQRNKGNFPGRFSGRQFSNSRSEMNVSTLELGDSALYLCASSSSGVHNEQFFGPGTRLTVL.